These 27 T cell receptor beta chains share one sample of origin, sequenced in a study of CD4 T cells in relation to SARS-CoV-2 and coronaviruses. These TCRs' antigens remain unknown. Produced via immunoSEQ multiplex PCR; TCRdb's table is partial and in-frame only. The table records 37,000 or so clones, approximately 77% of them present only once. The source material was naive CD4+ T cells from PBMCs, cultured in vitro. Subset given: naive CD4+ T cells isolated by negative enrichment. The receptor source for this set is an adult with COVID-19.

V and J are TRBV6-2 or TRBV6-3 and TRBJ2-7; D unresolved. Germline CDR1 and CDR2: MNHEY and SVGEGT. Trimming cost V 2 bases and J 3 bases, with 11 bases left between them. This CDR3 has 14 residues. Here the CDR3 DNA reads TGTGCCAGCAGTTACGGCGGAAACCTCTACGAGCAGTACTTC. Protein: CASSYGGNLYEQYF.

V is TRBV30 and J is TRBJ1-4, with 7 bases lining up with TRBD1. J was trimmed by 7 bases and V by 6 bases; bases with no gene match: 8. CDR1 is GTSNPN, CDR2 SVGIG, per germline (reference sequence). The CDR3 is 13 amino acids. CDR3 loop: CACTGEGGEKLFF. Here the CDR3 DNA reads TGTGCCTGTACAGGGGAGGGGGGTGAAAAACTGTTTTTT.

The chain employs TRBV28 and TRBJ2-1, with 7 bases identical to TRBD1. The CDR3 has 15 amino acids. V shed 3 bases, J shed 7 bases, and the junction held 9 bases outside the gene matches. Germline CDR1 MDHEN, CDR2 SYDVKM. In DNA, the CDR3 is TGTGCCAGCAGTTTTACACAGGGGTGGACGAATGAGCAGTTCTTC. This encodes CASSFTQGWTNEQFF.

This chain joins TRBV27 and TRBJ2-7; 7 bases are a match to TRBD2. CDR3 size: 14 residues. Germline V gives CDR1 MNHEY, CDR2 SMNVEV (reference sequence). Trimming cost V 9 bases and J 0 bases; bases outside gene matches: 8. The DNA of the CDR3 is TGTGCCAGAGATAAGCGGGAAAGCTCCTACGAGCAGTACTTC. It is translated as CARDKRESSYEQYF.

V gene TRBV2 combines with J gene TRBJ2-5; 11 nucleotides line up with TRBD1. Looked up from germline, CDR1 is SNHLY and CDR2 is FYNNEI. This CDR3 has 15 residues. Germline trimming cut 6 bases from V and 2 bases from J; bases unmatched to any gene: 5. CDR3 bases: TGTGCCAGCAGGGGGACAGGGGGAGGACAAGAGACCCAGTACTTC. Translated: CASRGTGGGQETQYF.

V is TRBV7-9 and J is TRBJ2-1; D possibly corresponds to TRBD1 (5 bases). The CDR3 consists of 15 residues. The germline gives CDR1 SEHNR, CDR2 FQNEAQ (reference sequence). V lost 7 bases and J 7 bases, leaving 20 bases between the germline ends. The CDR3 spells CASTTQATYGNEQFF. The DNA for the CDR3 is TGTGCCAGCACCACACAGGCGACCTACGGTAATGAGCAGTTCTTC.

The J gene is TRBJ2-3, the V gene TRBV18; 9 bases are a match to TRBD2. Germline lookup yields CDR1 KGHSH and CDR2 LQKENI. V lost 1 base, J lost 6 bases, and 8 bases stayed unmatched. The CDR3 totals 16 residues. For the CDR3, the DNA is TGTGCCAGCTCACCACTAGTAGCGGGAGACGGGGATACGCAGTATTTT. Its protein product is CASSPLVAGDGDTQYF.

The chain couples TRBV3-1 (or the pseudogene TRBV3-2) to TRBJ1-6; perhaps TRBD1 as D (5 bases). Trimming pared 1 base from V and 3 bases from J, leaving 13 bases between. This CDR3 spans 17 amino acids. In germline, CDR1 is LGHDT, CDR2 YNNKEL (reference sequence). CDR3 sequence (DNA): TGTGCCAGCAGCCAAGTCCCAGCCCAGGGCTATAATTCACCCCTCCACTTT. It translates to CASSQVPAQGYNSPLHF.

The chain employs TRBV7-9 and TRBJ2-3, with 15 bases fitting TRBD2. The CDR3 runs 19 residues. J lost 4 bases, V lost 8 bases, and 16 bases had no gene match. Germline lookup yields CDR1 SEHNR and CDR2 FQNEAQ (reference sequence). The CDR3 loop is CASDPTFRTSGRGSDTQYF. The CDR3 coding sequence is TGTGCCAGCGACCCGACGTTTAGGACTAGCGGGAGGGGCTCAGATACGCAGTATTTT.

V and J are TRBV5-1 and TRBJ2-1; 14 bases map to TRBD2. V lost 4 bases to trimming and J lost 6 bases; unmatched junction nucleotides: 6. The CDR3 is 16 amino acids. The germline V gene has CDR1 SGHRS and CDR2 YFSETQ. The CDR3 loop is CASSKPGTSGSNEQFF. For the CDR3, the DNA is TGCGCCAGCAGCAAACCCGGGACTAGCGGGAGCAATGAGCAGTTCTTC.

In its sample, this clone was seen once. V and J are TRBV3-1 (or the pseudogene TRBV3-2) and TRBJ2-3; D might be TRBD2 (6 bases). The germline V gene encodes CDR1 LGHDT and CDR2 YNNKEL (reference sequence). The CDR3 extends over 17 amino acids. Trimming took 0 bases from V and 0 from J, leaving 13 bases between them. CDR3 amino acids: CASSQDLAVFSTDTQYF. In DNA, the CDR3 is TGTGCCAGCAGCCAAGATTTAGCGGTTTTCAGCACAGATACGCAGTATTTT.

The V call is TRBV18, the J call TRBJ1-4; D possibly corresponds to TRBD1 (5 bases). Looked up from germline, CDR1 is KGHSH and CDR2 is LQKENI. This CDR3 has 16 amino acids. V dropped 4 bases and J dropped 8 bases, with 20 bases sitting between them. CDR3 in amino acids: CASSHRTFAYPEKLFF. CDR3 coding DNA: TGTGCCAGCTCACACCGGACATTTGCATACCCAGAAAAACTGTTTTTT.

This chain links TRBV18 with TRBJ1-5; unclear D gene. With 1 base removed from V and 2 bases from J, the gap between germline ends came to 12 bases. CDR3 length equals 16 residues. Germline V lookup: CDR1 KGHSH, CDR2 LQKENI. The CDR3 DNA reads as TGTGCCAGCTCACCACGTGGGCAGGCTGGCAATCAGCCCCAGCATTTT. Translated: CASSPRGQAGNQPQHF.

The V gene is TRBV2, the J gene TRBJ2-5; no definite D call. The CDR3 sequence is 11 residues long. V dropped 8 bases and J dropped 2 bases, with 6 bases sitting between them. Germline assignment: CDR1 SNHLY and CDR2 FYNNEI. The CDR3 nucleotides read TGTGCCAGCCCAGGACAAGAGACCCAGTACTTC. Its translation: CASPGQETQYF.

The gene calls are TRBV5-1 and TRBJ2-1, with 8 bases matching TRBD2. Trimming removed 0 bases from V and 2 bases from J; junction bases left unmatched: 7. Germline loops: CDR1 SGHRS, CDR2 YFSETQ. This CDR3 contains 17 residues. DNA for the CDR3: TGCGCCAGCAGCTTGGGTAGCGGGAATGGCCCCTACAATGAGCAGTTCTTC. This translates into CASSLGSGNGPYNEQFF.

The chain recombines TRBV14 with TRBJ2-7; D is possibly TRBD1 or TRBD2 (6 bases each). CDR3 length equals 14 residues. Germline V lookup: CDR1 SGHDN, CDR2 FVKESK. V was shortened by 4 bases and J by 3 bases, with 13 bases between the two germline ends. CDR3 bases: TGTGCCAGCAGCCGAGGGGGGTTACGCTACGAGCAGTACTTC. Translation gives CASSRGGLRYEQYF.

V and J are TRBV6-5 and TRBJ2-1, with D possibly TRBD2 on 5 matching bases. V shed 6 bases and J shed 8 bases, with 20 bases lying between them. The CDR3 runs to 15 residues. Germline assignment: CDR1 MNHEY and CDR2 SVGAGI. The chain's CDR3 is CASRLTGTGVDEQFF. The CDR3 nucleotides read TGTGCCAGCAGGCTTACTGGCACCGGGGTCGATGAGCAGTTCTTC.

The CDR3 protein is CATSRGLGYEQYF. In DNA form, the CDR3 reads TGTGCCACCAGCAGGGGTCTTGGCTACGAGCAGTACTTC. The rearrangement joins TRBV15 to TRBJ2-7; D is unclear. This CDR3 has 13 residues. Germline V gives CDR1 LNHNV, CDR2 YYDKDF (reference sequence). V lost 3 bases and J lost 3, with 9 bases in between.

The rearrangement joins TRBV2 to TRBJ1-4; D is unclear. V was trimmed by 7 bases and J by 3 bases, leaving 9 bases between them. The CDR3 covers 13 residues. CDR1 SNHLY and CDR2 FYNNEI come from the germline V gene. CDR3 region: CASTVAANEKLFF. The CDR3 DNA reads TGTGCCAGCACGGTGGCAGCTAATGAAAAACTGTTTTTT.

The chain employs TRBV18 and TRBJ1-3, with D maybe TRBD1 (6 bases). The CDR3 covers 18 residues. Germline CDR1 KGHSH, CDR2 LQKENI. V shed 2 bases and J shed 1 base, with 18 bases lying between them. The CDR3 loop reads CASSPSQGRAKSGNTIYF. Written as DNA, the CDR3 is TGTGCCAGCTCACCATCACAGGGCCGCGCAAAATCTGGAAACACCATATATTTT.

The chain carries TRBV5-1 and TRBJ1-3, with a weak D call TRBD1 (5 bases). CDR3 length: 15 residues. Trimming removed 0 bases at V and 3 bases at J, with 10 bases between. CDR1 and CDR2 (germline): SGHRS, YFSETQ. The CDR3 region has the DNA TGCGCCAGCAGCTTGGCCGGGCAGGGTGGAAACACCATATATTTT. Amino acids: CASSLAGQGGNTIYF.

The gene calls are TRBV20-1 and TRBJ2-1; D uncertain. Per germline, CDR1 DFQATT and CDR2 SNEGSKA (reference sequence). CDR3 length: 11 amino acids. Trimming shortened V by 2 bases and J by 4 bases, and 3 bases separated the two germline ends. This CDR3 is CSARLYNEQFF. The CDR3 DNA follows: TGCAGTGCTAGACTTTACAATGAGCAGTTCTTC.

This clone has only a few counts. The V gene is TRBV9, the J gene TRBJ2-2; possibly TRBD1 for D (5 bases). Germline assignment: CDR1 SGDLS and CDR2 YYNGEE. Trimming removed 3 bases at V and 6 bases at J, with 15 bases between. This CDR3 has 15 amino acids. CDR3 region: CASSEGLGSAGELFF. The CDR3, as DNA: TGTGCCAGCAGCGAGGGGTTAGGTAGTGCCGGGGAGCTGTTTTTT.

The chain is built from TRBV27 and TRBJ2-2, with TRBD2 matching 10 bases. V was pared by 6 bases and J by 6 bases, with 4 bases of the junction left unmatched. Looked up from germline, CDR1 is MNHEY and CDR2 is SMNVEV (reference sequence). This CDR3 has 14 residues. The chain's CDR3 is CASSPSGSPGELFF. The CDR3 bases are TGTGCCAGCAGCCCTAGCGGGAGTCCCGGGGAGCTGTTTTTT.

This chain connects TRBV24-1 to TRBJ2-1, with TRBD2 matching over 13 bases. The germline gives CDR1 KGHDR, CDR2 SFDVKD. The V segment lost 2 bases and the J segment 0 bases; nucleotides outside the gene matches: 12. CDR3 size: 21 residues. Here the CDR3 reads CATSDSTLTSGRLTSYNEQFF. The DNA of the CDR3 is TGTGCCACCAGTGATTCGACCCTGACTAGCGGGAGGCTCACCTCCTACAATGAGCAGTTCTTC.

The chain uses TRBV7-2 and TRBJ1-5; D is undetermined. The CDR3 length is 12 residues. Trimming cost V 5 bases and J 8 bases, with 10 bases left between them. Germline CDR1 reads SGHTA; CDR2 reads FQGNSA. CDR3 DNA: TGTGCCAGCAGCCTCATCCGGGAGCCCCAGCATTTT. Translation: CASSLIREPQHF.

The chain links TRBV11-3 to TRBJ2-4; D unclear. Germline CDR1 is SGHNT and CDR2 is YENEEA. This CDR3 region has 14 residues. V lost 6 bases and J lost 0, with 9 bases in between. The CDR3 spells CASRYTLAKNIQYF. The CDR3 DNA follows: TGTGCCAGCAGGTACACTTTAGCCAAAAACATTCAGTACTTC.